The T cell receptor (beta chain) under discussion was sequenced for a study of shared clonotypes between healthy human individuals. Worth noting for this clone: As yet, its antigen is unknown.

V shed 5 bases and J shed 0 bases, with 11 bases lying between them. Per germline, CDR1 MNHEY and CDR2 SMNVEV (reference sequence). The CDR3 sequence is 15 residues long. Deep-level settings were used for running the assay. Profiling relied on immunoSEQ multiplex PCR, and the TCRdb table lists in-frame clones only, not all of them. This repertoire shows around 2.1 million clones, just over 90% found once; its top ten account for over 1.5%. Terminally differentiated effector memory CD45RA+ cells were left out of the naive CD8 fraction, which was CD45RO-negative and positively selected for CCR7. Notes on the study in general: Clonotype sharing levels among donors were expected to vary with sequencing depth.

Sequences were obtained from naive CD8+ T cells from PBMCs. This TCR was sampled from a man aged 18 to 29 in good health. Some clones in this sample may be carry-over from other donors' samples. The chain uses TRBV27 and TRBJ2-1; unclear D gene. CDR3 coding DNA: TGTGCCAGCAGTCCCGAAGTCAGCTCCTACAATGAGCAGTTCTTC. This translates into CASSPEVSSYNEQFF.